This T cell receptor (beta chain) was recorded in a study of T cell changes during pregnancy in multiple sclerosis. Using immunoSEQ multiplex PCR, the repertoire was profiled, and TCRdb retains in-frame clones only, with some absent. The data hold around 30,000 clones, with about 89% observed a single time. Material: CD8+ T cells from peripheral blood mononuclear cells, obtained before pregnancy. The receptor comes from a female donor with multiple sclerosis, enrolled in a pregnancy study.

The CDR3 DNA reads as TGTGCCAGTAGTACCCCGACCTTGGGGGGTTCTAGGGCCCAGCATTTT. Protein product: CASSTPTLGGSRAQHF. V is TRBV19 and J is TRBJ1-5; a weak D match, TRBD1 (5 bases). The CDR3 has 16 amino acids. Trimming left V 4 bases short and J 11 bases short, with 24 bases between. In germline, CDR1 is LNHDA, CDR2 SQIVND (reference sequence).